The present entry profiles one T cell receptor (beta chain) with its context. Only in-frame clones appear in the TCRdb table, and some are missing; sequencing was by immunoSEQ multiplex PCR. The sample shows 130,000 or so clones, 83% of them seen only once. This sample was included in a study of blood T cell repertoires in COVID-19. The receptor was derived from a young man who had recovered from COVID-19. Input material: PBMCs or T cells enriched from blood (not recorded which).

For the CDR3, the DNA is TGTGCCTGGAGGCAACAGGGTGCGGATTCACCCCTCCACTTT. Protein: CAWRQQGADSPLHF. This chain connects TRBV30 to TRBJ1-6, with D tentatively TRBD1 (6 bases). The germline V gene encodes CDR1 GTSNPN and CDR2 SVGIG (reference sequence). V gave up 3 bases and J gave up 8 bases, with 14 bases separating them. This CDR3 is built from 14 residues.